This entry lists 11 T cell receptor beta chains sequenced from one sample in a study. TCRdb re-called the RT-PCR reads with MiXCR, one entry per CDR3 protein. The table records 550,000 to 750,000 distinct CDR3 sequences, about 14% of them present only once. The specimen sequenced was memory CD4+ T cells from blood. The receptors were gathered from a female donor in good health, serving as a healthy control.

The chain couples TRBV7-2 to TRBJ2-2; weak D call: TRBD1 (5 bases). Germline CDR1 is SGHTA and CDR2 is FQGNSA. CDR3 size: 16 residues. With 2 bases removed from V and 3 bases from J, the gap between germline ends came to 13 bases. Written as DNA, the CDR3 is TGTGCCAGCAGCTTAAGGGGAAACAGTGACACCGGGGAGCTGTTTTTT. It specifies CASSLRGNSDTGELFF.

This clonotype has only a few counts. V gene TRBV5-6 combines with J gene TRBJ2-1; 8 bases align to TRBD2. Per germline, CDR1 SGHDT and CDR2 YYEEEE. This CDR3 is 16 amino acids long. J lost 8 bases, V lost 0 bases, and 10 bases had no gene match. CDR3 protein: CASSLEPPGRADEQFF. The CDR3 DNA reads as TGTGCCAGCAGCTTGGAACCCCCCGGGAGGGCCGATGAGCAGTTCTTC.

About this clonotype itself: The junction shows a germline mismatch at one end, possibly a read error. The J gene is TRBJ2-3, the V gene TRBV7-9; D unresolved. The CDR3 is 16 residues long. The germline gives CDR1 SEHNR, CDR2 FQNEAQ (reference sequence). This chain's CDR3 is CASGLVSLGPGDTQYF. CDR3 sequence (DNA): TGTGCCAGCGGCTTAGTGTCGTTAGGCCCCGGAGATACGCAGTATTTT.

This clonotype was counted ten times or more. The V gene is TRBV7-9, the J gene TRBJ2-7; D is possibly TRBD2 (6 bases). V dropped 0 bases and J dropped 2 bases, with 11 bases sitting between them. CDR1 SEHNR and CDR2 FQNEAQ come from the germline V gene (reference sequence). The CDR3 runs to 15 residues. CDR3 bases: TGTGCCAGCAGCTTAGCCTCGGGGGTCACCTACGAGCAGTACTTC. Translation gives CASSLASGVTYEQYF.

There are many counts of this clonotype. This chain uses TRBV7-8 with TRBJ1-1; D not resolved. With 1 base removed from V and 1 base from J, the gap between germline ends came to 7 bases. The germline CDR1 and CDR2 sequences are SGHVS and FQNEAQ. The CDR3 spans 14 residues. The CDR3 here is CASSLVGSNTEAFF. CDR3 coding DNA: TGTGCCAGCAGCTTAGTTGGTTCGAACACTGAAGCTTTCTTT.

This clonotype was counted at least ten times. V and J are TRBV7-9 and TRBJ2-5; D remains unclear. Germline V gives CDR1 SEHNR, CDR2 FQNEAQ (reference sequence). Trimming left V 3 bases short and J 3 bases short, with 11 bases between. The CDR3 covers 14 residues. The CDR3 sequence is CASSLYDQKETQYF. The CDR3 coding sequence is TGTGCCAGCAGCTTGTACGACCAGAAAGAGACCCAGTACTTC.

Notes on this clonotype: A read error may explain this, as a much larger clone is one base away. The chain recombines TRBV12-3 or TRBV12-4 with TRBJ2-1; maybe TRBD2 (6 bases). The CDR3 runs to 13 residues. The V end was cut by 5 bases, the J end by 9 bases, with 14 bases between. CDR3 sequence: CASSVRREAEQFF. DNA for the CDR3: TGTGCCAGCAGTGTACGAAGGGAGGCTGAGCAGTTCTTC.

This clonotype was counted a few times. The chain carries TRBV30 and TRBJ1-6; no reliable D call. V dropped 3 bases and J dropped 7 bases, with 10 bases sitting between them. The V gene's germline CDR1 is GTSNPN and CDR2 SVGIG (reference sequence). The CDR3 runs 13 residues. CDR3 amino acids: CAWSGGGNSPLHF. Here the CDR3 DNA reads TGTGCCTGGAGCGGAGGAGGGAATTCACCCCTCCACTTT.

This chain links TRBV5-6 with TRBJ2-3, with no clear D. From germline, CDR1 is SGHDT and CDR2 YYEEEE. The CDR3 length is 17 residues. V lost 1 base and J 0 bases, leaving 15 bases between the germline ends. The CDR3 reads CASSLSGRATSTDTQYF. DNA for the CDR3: TGTGCCAGCAGCTTGTCCGGCCGGGCAACTAGCACAGATACGCAGTATTTT.

This clonotype has more than one count but fewer than ten. This chain connects TRBV20-1 to TRBJ1-2; no definite D call. Germline CDR1 reads DFQATT; CDR2 reads SNEGSKA (reference sequence). Trimming removed 0 bases at V and 3 bases at J, with 11 bases between. This CDR3 has 14 residues. The CDR3 DNA follows: TGCAGTGCTAGAGAGGTTTTAGGGCACTATGGCTACACCTTC. Protein: CSAREVLGHYGYTF.

This clonotype was seen only a few times. V usage is TRBV12-3 or TRBV12-4 and J usage is TRBJ1-3, with D tentatively TRBD1 (6 bases). The CDR3 is 14 amino acids. Trimming cost V 5 bases and J 4 bases, with 12 bases left between them. CDR3 in DNA: TGTGCCAGCAGTCCTGGGACATGGGGAAACACCATATATTTT. Encoded protein: CASSPGTWGNTIYF.